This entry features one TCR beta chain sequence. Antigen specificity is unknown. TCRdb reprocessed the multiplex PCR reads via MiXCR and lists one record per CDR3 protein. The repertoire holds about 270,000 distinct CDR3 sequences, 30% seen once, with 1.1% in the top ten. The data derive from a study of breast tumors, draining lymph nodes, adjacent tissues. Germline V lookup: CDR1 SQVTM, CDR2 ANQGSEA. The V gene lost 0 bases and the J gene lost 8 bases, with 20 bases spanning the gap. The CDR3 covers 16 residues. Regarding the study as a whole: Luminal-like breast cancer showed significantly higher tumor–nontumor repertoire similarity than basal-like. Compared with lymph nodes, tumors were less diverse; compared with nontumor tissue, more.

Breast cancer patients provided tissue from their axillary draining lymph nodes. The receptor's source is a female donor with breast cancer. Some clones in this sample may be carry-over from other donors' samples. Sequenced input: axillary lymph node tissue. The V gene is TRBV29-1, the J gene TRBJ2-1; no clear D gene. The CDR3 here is CSVEDLSSSKVDEQFF. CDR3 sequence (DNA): TGCAGCGTTGAAGATCTATCTTCCTCCAAGGTAGATGAGCAGTTCTTC.